This is a list of T cell receptor beta chains from one sample in a study of CD8 T cells in ankylosing spondylitis. MiXCR, run by TCRdb on the 5' RACE reads, gives a single entry per CDR3 protein. The sample consists of some 700,000 distinct CDR3 sequences, around a fifth of them appearing once. Sequenced: blood, either unsorted or a sorted T cell fraction (not recorded which). All receptors derive from a male donor with ankylosing spondylitis. CDR3s include the opening cysteine and the closing phenylalanine or tryptophan.

16,TRBJ2-2,TRBV20-1,CSARVATGRNTGELFF
17,TRBJ2-7,TRBV5-1,CASSSQGTSGSSYEQYF
13,TRBJ2-1,TRBV29-1,CSVGRLGGVEQFF
14,TRBJ1-2,TRBV6-2/TRBV6-3,CASRQPGQDFGYTF
15,TRBJ2-4,TRBV12-3/TRBV12-4,CASRLRSGGKNIQYF
14,TRBJ2-7,TRBV9,CASSATGLRSEQYF
17,TRBJ2-3,TRBV12-3/TRBV12-4,CASSLGSRAPSTDTQYF
15,TRBJ2-7,TRBV12-3/TRBV12-4,CASSPRLAETYEQYF
14,TRBJ1-1,TRBV7-2,CASSPDGAGTEAFF
20,TRBJ1-5,TRBV7-8,CASSLYISGTGDYSNQPQHF
14,TRBJ1-4,TRBV7-9,CASSLAAGGEKLFF
17,TRBJ2-2,TRBV4-2,CASSQDRQGSYTGELFF
16,TRBJ1-4,TRBV10-3,CAISEGRATGDEKLFF
14,TRBJ2-1,TRBV29-1,CSVGGPYTYNEQFF
16,TRBJ2-4,TRBV5-1,CASSQGTGPAKNIQYF
15,TRBJ2-7,TRBV5-5,CASSLGGIVYFEQYF
15,TRBJ1-5,TRBV20-1,CSAREYPYDNQPQHF
15,TRBJ2-7,TRBV28,CASSSPGTLFAEQYF
15,TRBJ2-3,TRBV9,CASSVYGSPTDTQYF
12,TRBJ1-1,TRBV24-1,CATSDLPGEAFF
14,TRBJ2-7,TRBV12-3/TRBV12-4,CASSHGLGQYEQYF
13,TRBJ2-3,TRBV7-9,CATRLAGWDTQYF
14,TRBJ1-2,TRBV4-3,CASSQDGGGSGYTF
13,TRBJ2-2,TRBV6-1,CATIRVRTGELFF
15,TRBJ2-6,TRBV20-1,CSAREEGAGANVLTF
15,TRBJ2-7,TRBV12-3/TRBV12-4,CASSLAWENGYPQYF
17,TRBJ2-1,TRBV20-1,CSANIPLSGTGYNEQFF
14,TRBJ2-5,TRBV15,CATSRDWGGETQYF
15,TRBJ2-1,TRBV11-3,CASRPGQGTYNEQFF
15,TRBJ2-3,TRBV24-1,CATGDFTGGQDTQYF
12,TRBJ1-1,TRBV12-3/TRBV12-4,CASSRGSTEAFF
15,TRBJ2-5,TRBV7-3,CASSPSGARQETQYF
15,TRBJ2-7,TRBV29-1,CSVEGGRTGVNEQYF
12,TRBJ2-7,TRBV2,CASSLLVHEQYF
16,TRBJ1-5,TRBV13,CASSLGPRDGNQPQHF
14,TRBJ2-7,TRBV5-6,CASSLDRVGYEQYF
15,TRBJ2-7,TRBV29-1,CSVEDLASGSYEQYF
15,TRBJ2-7,TRBV4-1,CASSHPGLASREQYF
16,TRBJ2-4,TRBV9,CASSVGVGQEGNIQYF
19,TRBJ1-2,TRBV24-1,CATSDSPSAVDGTWNGYTF
11,TRBJ2-5,TRBV12-3/TRBV12-4,CASSKTETQYF
15,TRBJ1-5,TRBV20-1,CSASPPQGGNQPQHF
18,TRBJ2-2,TRBV9,CASSARDRGLANTGELFF
13,TRBJ2-5,TRBV5-1,CASSLASRETQYF
14,TRBJ1-1,TRBV7-3,CASSRGGTATEAFF
15,TRBJ1-1,TRBV24-1,CATSAGGAKNAEAFF
14,TRBJ2-1,TRBV20-1,CSATKPGVSNEQFF
15,TRBJ2-7,TRBV10-3,CAISEPGSPAYEQYF
13,TRBJ1-3,TRBV7-6,CASMGQAGNTIYF
16,TRBJ2-7,TRBV5-1,CASSPGTSGGFYEQYF
16,TRBJ2-1,TRBV12-3/TRBV12-4,CASSLAGLAGGNEQFF
13,TRBJ1-5,TRBV20-1,CSASLQDNQPQHF
14,TRBJ2-1,TRBV24-1,CATSDPGRYNEQFF
17,TRBJ2-1,TRBV4-2,CASSQGPGGGQAHEQFF